The present TCR beta chain was sequenced within a study of T cell repertoires in urothelial bladder cancer. Study at large: Of roughly 12 resected lesions, three were cT2 or greater.

Whole-study results and caveats: A single clone reached about 2% in benign versus up to roughly 15% in carcinoma.

This clone occurred a few times. The target antigen is unknown. Produced via immunoSEQ multiplex PCR; TCRdb's table is partial and in-frame only. This sample has thousands of clones; 58% occur once, and the top ten carry around 30%. The TCR originated in a human donor with urothelial carcinoma. The sample taken for sequencing was tumor-infiltrating cells from bladder cancer.

The CDR3 spells CASSRTTTNEKLFF. In DNA, the CDR3 is TGTGCCAGCAGCCGGACAACAACTAATGAAAAACTGTTTTTT. The rearrangement joins TRBV6-5 to TRBJ1-4; perhaps TRBD1 as D (5 bases). CDR3 length: 14 residues. Trimming shortened V by 6 bases and J by 0 bases, and 8 bases separated the two germline ends. The germline V gene encodes CDR1 MNHEY and CDR2 SVGAGI.